This entry lists 32 T cell receptor beta chains sequenced from one sample in a study of T cells after yellow fever vaccination. TCRdb re-derived calls from the 5' RACE reads in MiXCR, one entry per CDR3 protein. The table includes approximately 150,000 distinct CDR3 sequences, over 7% detected once. The sequencing here drew on CD8+ T cells sorted from PBMCs, taken 45 days after the yellow fever booster vaccination. The source is a man aged 18 to 29 who received the YFV17D yellow fever vaccine.

This clonotype has just a few counts. The CDR3 DNA sequence: TGCGCCAGCAGCCAGGGGGATCCCTATGGCTACACCTTC. Translated, it gives CASSQGDPYGYTF. V and J are TRBV4-1 and TRBJ1-2; TRBD1 might be the D (5 bases). Germline V gene lookup returns CDR1 MGHRA and CDR2 YSYEKL. V gave up 3 bases and J gave up 4 bases, with 9 bases separating them. The CDR3 totals 13 residues.

This clonotype was seen many times. J is TRBJ2-1 and V is TRBV7-3; possibly TRBD1 for D (6 bases). Germline CDR1 SGHTA, CDR2 FQGTGA. Trimming removed 4 bases at V and 7 bases at J, with 8 bases between. This CDR3 is 12 amino acids long. This chain's CDR3 is CASSYGQNEQFF. The DNA of the CDR3 is TGTGCCAGCAGCTACGGACAGAATGAGCAGTTCTTC. Combining the CDR3 with reference TRBV7-3 and TRBJ2-1 gives the whole variable domain GAGVSQTPSNKVTEKGKYVELRCDPISGHTALYWYRQSLGQGPEFLIYFQGTGAADDSGLPNDRFFAVRPEGSVSTLKIQRTERGDSAVYLCASSYGQNEQFFGPGTRLTVL.

A few counts support this clonotype. The V gene is TRBV5-6, the J gene TRBJ2-7, with D unclear. Trimming cost V 1 base and J 0 bases, with 2 bases left between them. CDR1 and CDR2 (germline): SGHDT, YYEEEE. This CDR3 comprises 12 residues. DNA for the CDR3: TGTGCCAGCAGCTTGCGCTCCTACGAGCAGTACGTC. Amino acid sequence: CASSLRSYEQYV.

This clonotype was counted between two and nine times. This chain joins TRBV6-5 and TRBJ2-2; the D gene could be TRBD1 or TRBD2 (6 bases each). Germline V gene sequence: CDR1 MNHEY, CDR2 SVGAGI. There are 13 residues in the CDR3. V lost 3 bases and J 6 bases, leaving 8 bases between the germline ends. The CDR3 sequence: CASSYRGPGELFF. CDR3 coding DNA: TGTGCCAGCAGTTATCGGGGGCCCGGGGAGCTGTTTTTT.

This clonotype was seen only a few times. The chain links TRBV14 to TRBJ2-7, with D tentatively TRBD1 (6 bases). Trimming shortened V by 6 bases and J by 9 bases, and 21 bases separated the two germline ends. The CDR3 is made up of 14 amino acids. Germline V gene data show CDR1 as SGHDN and CDR2 as FVKESK. The CDR3 here is CASSQQGTSNAQYF. The CDR3 DNA reads as TGTGCCAGCAGTCAACAGGGCACTTCCAACGCGCAGTACTTC. The whole variable domain, filled in from reference TRBV14 and TRBJ2-7, reads EAGVTQFPSHSVIEKGQTVTLRCDPISGHDNLYWYRRVMGKEIKFLLHFVKESKQDESGMPNNRFLAERTGGTYSTLKVQPAELEDSGVYFCASSQQGTSNAQYFGPGTRLTVT.

This clonotype came up a few times. The rearrangement links TRBV5-1 to TRBJ2-1; no reliable D call. From germline, CDR1 is SGHRS and CDR2 YFSETQ. The CDR3 runs 12 residues. Trimming removed 0 bases at V and 7 bases at J, with 5 bases between. The DNA of the CDR3 is TGCGCCAGCAGCTTGGAAGGGAATGAGCAGTTCTTC. The encoded protein is CASSLEGNEQFF.

The rearrangement uses TRBV27 and TRBJ1-5; D remains ambiguous. Germline V lookup: CDR1 MNHEY, CDR2 SMNVEV (reference sequence). Trimming stripped 5 bases from V and 0 bases from J, with 14 bases between. The CDR3 contains 16 residues. The CDR3 coding sequence is TGTGCCAGCAGTCCCTCGGACCCTAATAGCAATCAGCCCCAGCATTTT. It translates to CASSPSDPNSNQPQHF.

The J gene is TRBJ2-5, the V gene TRBV29-1; TRBD1 aligns across 7 bases. The CDR3 has 14 amino acids. Germline values: CDR1 SQVTM, CDR2 ANQGSEA. With V trimmed by 5 bases and J by 5 bases, 11 bases remained unmatched. The CDR3 loop is CSVHQGDYLETQYF. The CDR3 DNA reads as TGCAGCGTTCATCAGGGGGATTACTTGGAGACCCAGTACTTC.

The table lists this clonotype with a few counts. The J gene is TRBJ2-5, the V gene TRBV6-1; the D is unclear. The CDR3 is made up of 14 amino acids. V was cut by 2 bases and J by 9 bases, with 16 bases left in between. Looked up from germline, CDR1 is MNHNS and CDR2 is SASEGT. This CDR3 is CASSETGWAPAQYF. In DNA form, the CDR3 reads TGTGCCAGCAGTGAAACCGGGTGGGCCCCGGCCCAGTACTTC.

This chain uses TRBV7-2 with TRBJ1-5, with D possibly TRBD1 on 5 matching bases. The V end was cut by 5 bases, the J end by 6 bases, with 11 bases between. Looked up from germline, CDR1 is SGHTA and CDR2 is FQGNSA. This CDR3 is built from 13 residues. CDR3 bases: TGTGCCAGCAGCGGCGACAGATCTCAGCCCCAGCATTTT. It encodes CASSGDRSQPQHF.

This clonotype was observed a handful of times. The rearrangement joins TRBV9 to TRBJ1-2; 8 bases fit TRBD1. From germline, CDR1 is SGDLS and CDR2 YYNGEE. V lost 3 bases, J lost 4 bases, and 8 bases stayed unmatched. The CDR3 is 15 residues long. CDR3 sequence: CASSAPETGAYGYTF. In DNA form, the CDR3 reads TGTGCCAGCAGCGCCCCCGAGACAGGGGCCTATGGCTACACCTTC. The whole variable domain, filled in from reference TRBV9 and TRBJ1-2, reads DSGVTQTPKHLITATGQRVTLRCSPRSGDLSVYWYQQSLDQGLQFLIQYYNGEERAKGNILERFSAQQFPDLHSELNLSSLELGDSALYFCASSAPETGAYGYTFGSGTRLTVV.

This clonotype turned up a few times. The rearrangement links TRBV7-2 to TRBJ2-5; D is unresolved. V was cut by 5 bases and J by 0 bases, with 7 bases left in between. There are 13 residues in the CDR3. Germline-derived CDR1 and CDR2 are SGHTA and FQGNSA. CDR3 bases: TGTGCCAGCAGCAGGCAGTACCAAGAGACCCAGTACTTC. Protein sequence: CASSRQYQETQYF.

This chain connects TRBV5-5 to TRBJ2-1; unclear D gene. The CDR3 consists of 12 residues. Germline values: CDR1 SGHKS, CDR2 YYEKEE (reference sequence). Trimming removed 6 bases at V and 0 bases at J, with 4 bases between. Here the CDR3 reads CASIRSYNEQFF. DNA of the CDR3: TGTGCCAGCATCCGCTCCTACAATGAGCAGTTCTTC.

This clonotype was seen many times. The V gene is TRBV7-8, the J gene TRBJ2-5; D perhaps matches TRBD1 (6 bases). The CDR3 consists of 15 residues. Trimming shortened V by 4 bases and J by 3 bases, and 15 bases separated the two germline ends. The germline gives CDR1 SGHVS, CDR2 FQNEAQ. In DNA form, the CDR3 reads TGTGCCAGCAGCTCCCTGGGGGCGAGTGAAGAGACCCAGTACTTC. It codes for CASSSLGASEETQYF.

CDR3 sequence: CATSLGQIDTQYF. The CDR3 nucleotides read TGTGCCACCTCCCTTGGGCAGATAGATACGCAGTATTTT. The chain recombines TRBV6-1 with TRBJ2-3; no clear D. Germline CDR1 and CDR2: MNHNS and SASEGT. The CDR3 loop spans 13 amino acids. Trimming stripped 10 bases from V and 5 bases from J, with 16 bases between.

This clonotype was seen ten or more times. CDR3 in amino acids: CASSLPRDRGYNEQFF. The CDR3 coding sequence is TGTGCCAGCAGCCTTCCCCGGGACAGGGGTTACAATGAGCAGTTCTTC. V is TRBV14 and J is TRBJ2-1, with 10 bases matching TRBD1. Germline V gives CDR1 SGHDN, CDR2 FVKESK. The CDR3 contains 16 residues. The V segment lost 4 bases and the J segment 4 bases; nucleotides outside the gene matches: 7.

The CDR3 loop reads CSVEWTDPYEQYF. As DNA, the CDR3 is TGCAGCGTTGAGTGGACAGATCCCTACGAGCAGTACTTC. The chain combines TRBV29-1 with TRBJ2-7; D is possibly TRBD1 (6 bases). Germline CDR1 SQVTM, CDR2 ANQGSEA. This CDR3 contains 13 residues. Trimming removed 3 bases at V and 2 bases at J, with 11 bases between.

This clonotype occurred many times. V and J are TRBV10-3 and TRBJ2-5; 9 positions agree with TRBD2. V shed 2 bases, J shed 3 bases, and the junction held 4 bases outside the gene matches. CDR3 size: 15 residues. In germline, CDR1 is ENHRY, CDR2 SYGVKD. Written as DNA, the CDR3 is TGTGCCATCAGTGAGCCTTGGACTAGCGAAGAGACCCAGTACTTC. Encoded protein: CAISEPWTSEETQYF.

For the CDR3, the DNA is TGTGCCAGTAGTATAGGAAGGGGAGACGGCTACGAGCAGTACTTC. Its protein product is CASSIGRGDGYEQYF. V is TRBV19 and J is TRBJ2-7; D assignment may be TRBD1 or TRBD2 (5 bases each). CDR3 size: 15 residues. V was trimmed by 1 base and J by 3 bases, leaving 13 bases between them. CDR1 and CDR2 from the germline V gene are LNHDA and SQIVND (reference sequence). Complete variable domain (other parts from reference TRBV19 and TRBJ2-7): DGGITQSPKYLFRKEGQNVTLSCEQNLNHDAMYWYRQDPGQGLRLIYYSQIVNDFQKGDIAEGYSVSREKKESFPLTVTSAQKNPTAFYLCASSIGRGDGYEQYFGPGTRLTVT.

J is TRBJ2-3 and V is TRBV11-3; a possible D gene is TRBD1 (6 bases). V lost 5 bases and J lost 0, with 12 bases in between. This CDR3 is 15 amino acids long. The germline gives CDR1 SGHNT, CDR2 YENEEA. As DNA, the CDR3 is TGTGCCAGCAGCCTTATGGACAGAAGCACAGATACGCAGTATTTT. Encoded protein: CASSLMDRSTDTQYF.

The table lists this clonotype with a few counts. J is TRBJ1-5 and V is TRBV12-3 or TRBV12-4; 10 nucleotides agree with TRBD1. After removal of 7 bases from V and 7 bases from J, the junction contained 10 bases not matched to a gene. The CDR3 extends over 15 amino acids. The chain's CDR3 is CASTRDRGGLQPQHF. CDR3 coding DNA: TGTGCCAGCACTCGGGACAGGGGAGGGTTGCAGCCCCAGCATTTT.

This clonotype was observed many times. The genes are TRBV7-9 and TRBJ2-3; D gene uncertain. Germline CDR1 is SEHNR and CDR2 is FQNEAQ (reference sequence). V was cut by 5 bases and J by 3 bases, with 9 bases left in between. The CDR3 contains 13 residues. In DNA, the CDR3 is TGTGCCAGCAGCCCTGGGGTAACAGATACGCAGTATTTT. The encoded protein is CASSPGVTDTQYF.

This clonotype occurred once. This chain connects TRBV6-2 or TRBV6-3 to TRBJ2-2; D remains ambiguous. Trimming shortened V by 6 bases and J by 4 bases, and 9 bases separated the two germline ends. The germline CDR1 and CDR2 sequences are MNHEY and SVGEGT. This CDR3 has 13 residues. This CDR3 is CASSRTLTGELFF. CDR3 DNA sequence: TGTGCCAGCAGCCGTACTCTCACCGGGGAGCTGTTTTTT.

V is TRBV5-1 and J is TRBJ1-2, with D perhaps TRBD1 (5 bases). Germline V gene lookup returns CDR1 SGHRS and CDR2 YFSETQ. The V gene lost 4 bases and the J gene lost 14 bases, with 21 bases spanning the gap. The CDR3 spans 13 residues. The DNA for the CDR3 is TGCGCCAGCAGCGAGACCGGGACCCAAGATCGGACCTTC. Encoded protein: CASSETGTQDRTF.

This clonotype came up a few times. J is TRBJ2-5 and V is TRBV7-9; 9 bases are a match to TRBD2. The CDR3 contains 15 residues. Unmatched junction bases numbered 4, after V lost 3 bases and J lost 2 bases. Germline assignment: CDR1 SEHNR and CDR2 FQNEAQ (reference sequence). The DNA for the CDR3 is TGTGCCAGCAGCTTGTTTACTAGCGGGCAAGAGACCCAGTACTTC. Translating it yields CASSLFTSGQETQYF.

The V and J genes are TRBV5-1 and TRBJ2-5; TRBD2 aligns across 7 bases. V lost 4 bases to trimming and J lost 2 bases; unmatched junction nucleotides: 8. This CDR3 comprises 15 residues. Germline CDR1 reads SGHRS; CDR2 reads YFSETQ. CDR3 sequence (DNA): TGCGCCAGCAGCCCGCTGGGGGGGAGGCAAGAGACCCAGTACTTC. Translation: CASSPLGGRQETQYF.

This clonotype was seen only a few times. This chain joins TRBV4-1 and TRBJ1-1, with D possibly matching TRBD1 (5 bases). Germline V CDR1 and CDR2: MGHRA, YSYEKL. V was shortened by 2 bases and J by 2 bases, with 12 bases between the two germline ends. The CDR3 length is 15 residues. The CDR3 loop reads CASSQITRGNTEAFF. As DNA, the CDR3 is TGCGCCAGCAGCCAAATTACGAGGGGAAACACTGAAGCTTTCTTT.

In the case of this clonotype: This clone may be a read error of a much larger clone one base away. The chain combines TRBV28 with TRBJ2-3; D unclear. The CDR3 contains 13 residues. The germline gives CDR1 MDHEN, CDR2 SYDVKM. Written as DNA, the CDR3 is TGTGCCAGCAGTTTCCGAGCCACAGATGCGCAGTATTTT. This translates into CASSFRATDAQYF.

The CDR3 region has the DNA TGCAGCGTCACCGGCGGCTGGGACAGGGGGTTACTATCCTATGGCTACACCTTC. Residues: CSVTGGWDRGLLSYGYTF. The rearrangement uses TRBV29-1 and TRBJ1-2; 11 positions match TRBD1. The germline gives CDR1 SQVTM, CDR2 ANQGSEA. The length of the CDR3 is 18 residues. Unmatched junction bases numbered 19, after V lost 6 bases and J lost 4 bases.

The chain links TRBV7-2 to TRBJ2-3; the match to TRBD2 covers 11 bases. The CDR3 has 15 residues. Germline CDR1 is SGHTA and CDR2 is FQGNSA. Trimming cost V 4 bases and J 4 bases; bases outside gene matches: 4. The CDR3 spells CASSSVAGGPDTQYF. As DNA, the CDR3 is TGTGCCAGCAGCTCTGTAGCGGGGGGGCCAGATACGCAGTATTTT.

This clonotype has ten or more counts. The chain recombines TRBV7-2 with TRBJ2-7; 7 bases are shared with TRBD2. Germline loops: CDR1 SGHTA, CDR2 FQGNSA. The CDR3 has 17 amino acids. Trimming took 2 bases from V and 2 from J; bases not matched to a gene: 12. In nucleotides, the CDR3 is TGTGCCAGCAGCTTAAAGATGGGATATGGGGGGGCCTACGAGCAGTACGTC. This encodes CASSLKMGYGGAYEQYV.

The V gene is TRBV19, the J gene TRBJ2-3, with no clear D. The germline CDR1 and CDR2 sequences are LNHDA and SQIVND (reference sequence). CDR3 size: 13 residues. V was pared by 9 bases and J by 0 bases, with 10 bases between. The CDR3 DNA follows: TGTGCCAGCCGTGTGTCTAGCACAGATACGCAGTATTTT. Its protein is CASRVSSTDTQYF. Based on the CDR3 plus reference TRBV19 and TRBJ2-3, the full variable domain is DGGITQSPKYLFRKEGQNVTLSCEQNLNHDAMYWYRQDPGQGLRLIYYSQIVNDFQKGDIAEGYSVSREKKESFPLTVTSAQKNPTAFYLCASRVSSTDTQYFGPGTRLTVL.